Detailed here is one T cell receptor beta chain. The sample has other DNA sequences that encode this CDR3 too. This specimen comes from a study of blood T cell repertoires in COVID-19. Study-level information: PBMCs, B-cell-depleted T cells, or T cells were the source of the cDNA or gDNA that made up the material.

TCRdb keeps only in-frame clones here, not all; method: immunoSEQ multiplex PCR. Here the sample spans roughly 77,000 clones, less than 80% being singletons. V dropped 5 bases and J dropped 4; count of bases not matched to a gene: 4. The CDR3 runs to 13 residues. Input material: peripheral blood. The chain links TRBV12-3 or TRBV12-4 to TRBJ2-7; 8 bases agree with TRBD1. The origin of this receptor is a man aged 55 to 70 with active or convalescent COVID-19. The DNA of the CDR3 is TGTGCCAGCAGTAGAAACAGGGGGTACGAGCAGTACTTC. Amino acid sequence: CASSRNRGYEQYF.